Described below is a single T cell receptor (beta chain) sequence and its context. These data are taken from a study of blood T cell repertoires in COVID-19. Sequencing was performed with immunoSEQ multiplex PCR; in TCRdb, only in-frame clones are kept and a portion is missing. The top ten clones hold around 7.8% of a sample with roughly 140,000 clones, approximately 83% of them seen once. Sequencing was performed on peripheral blood. This sequence originates from a human donor in a cohort sampled during active COVID-19.

CDR3 sequence (DNA): TGCGCCAGCAGGGAGACAGGGGGCGTTGGGGCCAACGTCCTGACTTTC. It translates to CASRETGGVGANVLTF. V usage is TRBV5-1 and J usage is TRBJ2-6; 10 bases fit TRBD1. The trim removed 5 bases at V and 3 bases at J, leaving 5 bases unmatched. This CDR3 is built from 16 residues. Germline loops: CDR1 SGHRS, CDR2 YFSETQ. Supplemented by reference TRBV5-1 and TRBJ2-6, the full variable domain reads KAGVTQTPRYLIKTRGQQVTLSCSPISGHRSVSWYQQTPGQGLQFLFEYFSETQRNKGNFPGRFSGRQFSNSRSEMNVSTLELGDSALYLCASRETGGVGANVLTFGAGSRLTVL.